The T cell receptor (beta chain) described here comes from a study of blood T cell repertoires in COVID-19. Study-level information: COVID-19 samples from acute and convalescent phases originated in the United States, Italy and Spain. T cells, B-cell-depleted T cells, or PBMCs provided the cDNA or gDNA that served as material.

Trimming cost V 2 bases and J 5 bases, with 10 bases left between them. The CDR3 contains 13 residues. CDR1 and CDR2 from the germline V gene are SGHDT and YYEEEE. Per the authors' pipeline: Cell counts per sample came from amplifying reference gene primers. This table comes from immunoSEQ multiplex PCR, and its TCRdb copy is limited to in-frame clones, with some not included. Clone size and the V and J calls come from that table; the DNA yielded D and trimming. The sample has 110,000 or so clones, roughly 80% seen once. Sequencing was performed on peripheral blood. The receptor was isolated from a woman in her sixties or seventies with acute or convalescent COVID-19. The chain employs TRBV5-6 and TRBJ1-2; D not certain. The CDR3 sequence: CASSFVRQYGYTF. For the CDR3, the DNA is TGTGCCAGCAGCTTTGTCCGACAATATGGCTACACCTTC. Complete variable domain (other parts from reference TRBV5-6 and TRBJ1-2): DAGVTQSPTHLIKTRGQQVTLRCSPKSGHDTVSWYQQALGQGPQFIFQYYEEEERQRGNFPDRFSGHQFPNYSSELNVNALLLGDSALYLCASSFVRQYGYTFGSGTRLTVV.